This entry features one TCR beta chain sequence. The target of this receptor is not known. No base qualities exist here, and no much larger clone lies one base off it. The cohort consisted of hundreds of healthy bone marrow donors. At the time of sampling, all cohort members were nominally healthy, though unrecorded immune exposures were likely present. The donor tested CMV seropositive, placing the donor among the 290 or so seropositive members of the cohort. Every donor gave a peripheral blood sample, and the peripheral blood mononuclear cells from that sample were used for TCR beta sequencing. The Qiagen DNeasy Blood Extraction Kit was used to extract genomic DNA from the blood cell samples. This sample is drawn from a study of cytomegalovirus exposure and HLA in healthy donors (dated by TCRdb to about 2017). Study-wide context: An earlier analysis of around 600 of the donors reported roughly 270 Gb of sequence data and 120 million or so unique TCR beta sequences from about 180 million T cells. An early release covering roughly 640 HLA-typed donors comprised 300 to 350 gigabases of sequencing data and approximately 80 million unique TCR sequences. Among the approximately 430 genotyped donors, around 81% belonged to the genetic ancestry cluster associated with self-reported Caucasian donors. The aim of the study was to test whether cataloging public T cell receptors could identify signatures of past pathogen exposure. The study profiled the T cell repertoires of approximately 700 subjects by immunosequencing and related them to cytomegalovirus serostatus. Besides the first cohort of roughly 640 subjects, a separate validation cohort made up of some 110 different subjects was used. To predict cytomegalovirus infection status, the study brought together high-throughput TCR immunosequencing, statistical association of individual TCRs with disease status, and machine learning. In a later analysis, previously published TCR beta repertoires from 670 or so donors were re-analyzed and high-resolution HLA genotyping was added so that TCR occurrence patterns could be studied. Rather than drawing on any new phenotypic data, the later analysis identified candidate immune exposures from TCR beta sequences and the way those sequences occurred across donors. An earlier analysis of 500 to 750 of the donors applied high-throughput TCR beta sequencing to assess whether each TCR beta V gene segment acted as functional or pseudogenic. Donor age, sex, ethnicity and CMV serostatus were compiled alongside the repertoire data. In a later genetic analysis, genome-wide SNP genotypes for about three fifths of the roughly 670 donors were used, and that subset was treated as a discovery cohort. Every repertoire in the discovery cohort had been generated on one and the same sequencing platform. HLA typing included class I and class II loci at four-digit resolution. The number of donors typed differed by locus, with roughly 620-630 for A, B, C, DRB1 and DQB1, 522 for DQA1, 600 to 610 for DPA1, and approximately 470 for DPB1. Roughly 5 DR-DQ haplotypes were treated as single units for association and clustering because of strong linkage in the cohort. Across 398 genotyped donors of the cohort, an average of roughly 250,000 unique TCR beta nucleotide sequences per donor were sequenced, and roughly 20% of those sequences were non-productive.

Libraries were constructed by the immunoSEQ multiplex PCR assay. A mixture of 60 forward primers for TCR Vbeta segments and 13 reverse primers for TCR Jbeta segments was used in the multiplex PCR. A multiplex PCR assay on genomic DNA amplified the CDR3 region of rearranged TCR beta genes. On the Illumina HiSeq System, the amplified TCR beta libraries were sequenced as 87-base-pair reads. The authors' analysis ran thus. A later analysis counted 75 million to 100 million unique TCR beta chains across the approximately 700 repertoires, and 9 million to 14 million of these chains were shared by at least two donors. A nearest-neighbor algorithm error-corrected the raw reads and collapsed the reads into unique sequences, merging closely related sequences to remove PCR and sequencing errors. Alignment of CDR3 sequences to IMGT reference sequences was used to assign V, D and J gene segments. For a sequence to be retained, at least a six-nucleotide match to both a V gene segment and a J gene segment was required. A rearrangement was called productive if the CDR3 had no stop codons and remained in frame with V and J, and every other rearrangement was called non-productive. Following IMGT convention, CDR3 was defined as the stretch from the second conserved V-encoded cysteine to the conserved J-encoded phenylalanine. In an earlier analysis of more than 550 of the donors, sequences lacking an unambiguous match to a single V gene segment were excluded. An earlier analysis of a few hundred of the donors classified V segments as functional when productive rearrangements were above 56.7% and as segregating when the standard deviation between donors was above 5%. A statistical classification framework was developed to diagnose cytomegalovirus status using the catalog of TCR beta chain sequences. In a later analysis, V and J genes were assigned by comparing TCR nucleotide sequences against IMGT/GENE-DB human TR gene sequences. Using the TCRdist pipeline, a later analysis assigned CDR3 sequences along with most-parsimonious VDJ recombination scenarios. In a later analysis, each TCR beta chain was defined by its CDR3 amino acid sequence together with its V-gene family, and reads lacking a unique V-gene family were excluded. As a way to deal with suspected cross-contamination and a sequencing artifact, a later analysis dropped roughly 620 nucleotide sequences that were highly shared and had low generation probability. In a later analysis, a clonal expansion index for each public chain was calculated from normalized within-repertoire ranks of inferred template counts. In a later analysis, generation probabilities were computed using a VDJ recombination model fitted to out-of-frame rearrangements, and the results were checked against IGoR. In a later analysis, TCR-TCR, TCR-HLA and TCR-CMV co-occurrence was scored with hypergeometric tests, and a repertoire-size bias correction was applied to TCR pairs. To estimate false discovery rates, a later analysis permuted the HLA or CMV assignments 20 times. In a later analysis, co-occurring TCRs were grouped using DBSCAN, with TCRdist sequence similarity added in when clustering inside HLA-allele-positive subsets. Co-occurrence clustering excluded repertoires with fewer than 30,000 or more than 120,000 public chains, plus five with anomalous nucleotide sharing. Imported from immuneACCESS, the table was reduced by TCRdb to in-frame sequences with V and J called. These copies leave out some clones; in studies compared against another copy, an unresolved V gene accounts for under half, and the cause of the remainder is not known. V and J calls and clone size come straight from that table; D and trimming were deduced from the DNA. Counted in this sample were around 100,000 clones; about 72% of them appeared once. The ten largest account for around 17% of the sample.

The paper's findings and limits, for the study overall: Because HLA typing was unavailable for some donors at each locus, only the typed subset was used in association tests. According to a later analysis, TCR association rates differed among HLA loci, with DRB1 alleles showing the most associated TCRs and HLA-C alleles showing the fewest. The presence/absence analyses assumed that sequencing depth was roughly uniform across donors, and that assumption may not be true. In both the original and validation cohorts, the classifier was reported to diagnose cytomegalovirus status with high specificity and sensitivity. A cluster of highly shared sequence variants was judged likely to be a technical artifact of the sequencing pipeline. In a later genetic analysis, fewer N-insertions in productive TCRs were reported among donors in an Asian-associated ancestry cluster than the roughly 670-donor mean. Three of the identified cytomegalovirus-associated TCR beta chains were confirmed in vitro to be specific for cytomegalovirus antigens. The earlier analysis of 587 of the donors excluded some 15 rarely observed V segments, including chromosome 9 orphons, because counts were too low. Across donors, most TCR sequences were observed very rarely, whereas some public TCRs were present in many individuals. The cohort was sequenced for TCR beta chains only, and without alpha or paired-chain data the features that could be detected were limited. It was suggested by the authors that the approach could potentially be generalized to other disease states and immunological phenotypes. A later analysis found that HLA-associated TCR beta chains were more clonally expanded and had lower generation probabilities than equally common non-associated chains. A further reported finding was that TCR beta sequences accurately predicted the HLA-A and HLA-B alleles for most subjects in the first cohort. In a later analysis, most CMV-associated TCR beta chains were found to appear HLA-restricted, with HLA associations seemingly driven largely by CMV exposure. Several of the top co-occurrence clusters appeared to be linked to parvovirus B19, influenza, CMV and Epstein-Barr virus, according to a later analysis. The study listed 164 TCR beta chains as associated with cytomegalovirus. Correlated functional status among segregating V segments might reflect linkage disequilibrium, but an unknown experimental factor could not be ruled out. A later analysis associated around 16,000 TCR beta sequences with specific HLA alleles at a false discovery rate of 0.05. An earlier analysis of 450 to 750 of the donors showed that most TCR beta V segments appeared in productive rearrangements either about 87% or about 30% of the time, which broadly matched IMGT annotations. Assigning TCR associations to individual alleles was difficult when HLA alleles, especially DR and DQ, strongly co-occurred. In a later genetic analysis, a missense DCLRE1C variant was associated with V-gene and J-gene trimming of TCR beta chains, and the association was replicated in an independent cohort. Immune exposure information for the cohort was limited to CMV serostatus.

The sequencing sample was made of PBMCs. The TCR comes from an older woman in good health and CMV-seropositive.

CDR3 sequence: CASSEAGGGFNQPQHF. The nucleotide sequence reads TGTGCCAGCAGTGAGGCTGGAGGGGGCTTCAATCAGCCCCAGCATTTT. Recombination joined TRBV6-1 with TRBJ1-5; 7 middle bases align to TRBD1. Ends trimmed: V by 3 bases, J by 3 bases; bases unmatched to a gene: 8. The CDR3 has 16 amino acids, counting the end cysteine and phenylalanine. Solely the CDR3 DNA is kept, with 48 bases framed from the first base. Reading the germline V gene gives CDR1 MNHNS and CDR2 SASEGT.